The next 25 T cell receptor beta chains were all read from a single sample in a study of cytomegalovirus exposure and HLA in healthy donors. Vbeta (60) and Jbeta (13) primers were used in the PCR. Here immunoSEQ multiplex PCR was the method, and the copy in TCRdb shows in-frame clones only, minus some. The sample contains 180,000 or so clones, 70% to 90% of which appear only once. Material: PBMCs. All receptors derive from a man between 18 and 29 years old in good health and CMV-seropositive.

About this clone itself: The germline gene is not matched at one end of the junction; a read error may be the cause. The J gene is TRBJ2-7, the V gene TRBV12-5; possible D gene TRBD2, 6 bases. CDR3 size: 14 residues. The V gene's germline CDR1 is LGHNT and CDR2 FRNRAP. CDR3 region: CASGPQSGVGEQCF. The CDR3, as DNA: TGTGCTAGTGGTCCGCAGTCGGGGGTGGGGGAGCAGTGCTTC.

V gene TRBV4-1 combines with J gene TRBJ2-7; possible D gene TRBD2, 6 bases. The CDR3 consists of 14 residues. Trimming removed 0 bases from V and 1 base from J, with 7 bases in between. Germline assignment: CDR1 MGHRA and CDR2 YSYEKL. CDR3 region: CASSQEAGSYEQYF. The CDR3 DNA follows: TGCGCCAGCAGCCAAGAGGCGGGGTCCTACGAGCAGTACTTC.

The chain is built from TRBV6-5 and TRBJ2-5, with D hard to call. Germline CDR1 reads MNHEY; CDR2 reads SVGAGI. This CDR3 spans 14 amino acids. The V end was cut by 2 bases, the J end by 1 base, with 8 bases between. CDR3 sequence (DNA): TGTGCCAGCAGTTACATCGCCAGCCAAGAGACCCAGTACTTC. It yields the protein CASSYIASQETQYF.

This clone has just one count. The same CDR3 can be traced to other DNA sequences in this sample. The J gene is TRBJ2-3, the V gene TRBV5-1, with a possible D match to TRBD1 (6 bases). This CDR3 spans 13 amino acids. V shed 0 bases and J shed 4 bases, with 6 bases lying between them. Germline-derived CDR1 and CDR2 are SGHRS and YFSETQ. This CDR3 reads CASSLGGPDTQYF. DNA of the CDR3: TGCGCCAGCAGCTTGGGGGGGCCAGATACGCAGTATTTT. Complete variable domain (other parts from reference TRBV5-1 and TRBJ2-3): KAGVTQTPRYLIKTRGQQVTLSCSPISGHRSVSWYQQTPGQGLQFLFEYFSETQRNKGNFPGRFSGRQFSNSRSEMNVSTLELGDSALYLCASSLGGPDTQYFGPGTRLTVL.

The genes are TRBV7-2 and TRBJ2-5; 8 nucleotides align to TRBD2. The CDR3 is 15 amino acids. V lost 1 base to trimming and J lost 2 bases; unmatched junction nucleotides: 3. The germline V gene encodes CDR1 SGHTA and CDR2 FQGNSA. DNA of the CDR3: TGTGCCAGCAGCTTAGGGGCTAGCGGGCAAGAGACCCAGTACTTC. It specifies CASSLGASGQETQYF. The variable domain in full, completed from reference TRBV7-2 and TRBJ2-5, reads GAGVSQSPSNKVTEKGKDVELRCDPISGHTALYWYRQSLGQGLEFLIYFQGNSAPDKSGLPSDRFSAERTGGSVSTLTIQRTQQEDSAVYLCASSLGASGQETQYFGPGTRLLVL.

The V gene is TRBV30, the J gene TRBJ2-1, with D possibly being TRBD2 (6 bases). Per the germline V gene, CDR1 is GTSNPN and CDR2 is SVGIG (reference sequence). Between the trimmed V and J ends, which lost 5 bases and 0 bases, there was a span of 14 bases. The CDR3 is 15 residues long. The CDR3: CAWAPGTSSYNEQFF. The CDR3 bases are TGTGCCTGGGCACCCGGGACTTCCTCCTACAATGAGCAGTTCTTC.

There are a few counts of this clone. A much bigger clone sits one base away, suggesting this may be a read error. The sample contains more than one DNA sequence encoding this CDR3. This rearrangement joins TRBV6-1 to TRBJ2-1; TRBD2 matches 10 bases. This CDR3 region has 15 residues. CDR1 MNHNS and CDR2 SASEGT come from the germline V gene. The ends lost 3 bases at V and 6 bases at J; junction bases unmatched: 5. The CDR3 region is CASSDSSGGANEQFF. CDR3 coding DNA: TGTGCCAGCAGTGACTCGAGCGGGGGGGCCAATGAGCAGTTCTTC.

The CDR3 region is CASSSGQTYNEQFF. In nucleotides, the CDR3 is TGTGCCAGCAGCTCGGGACAGACCTACAATGAGCAGTTCTTC. The chain uses TRBV5-6 and TRBJ2-1; TRBD1 matches 7 bases. Per germline, CDR1 SGHDT and CDR2 YYEEEE. This CDR3 has 14 residues. Losses at the gene ends were 3 bases for V and 2 bases for J; bases not matched to a gene: 2.

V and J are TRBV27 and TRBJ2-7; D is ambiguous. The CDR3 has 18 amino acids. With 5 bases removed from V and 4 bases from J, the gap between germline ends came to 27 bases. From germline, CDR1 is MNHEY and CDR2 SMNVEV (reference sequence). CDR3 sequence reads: CASSLGGGWATITYEQYF. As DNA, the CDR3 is TGTGCCAGCAGTCTCGGTGGTGGGTGGGCGACAATAACTTACGAGCAGTACTTC.

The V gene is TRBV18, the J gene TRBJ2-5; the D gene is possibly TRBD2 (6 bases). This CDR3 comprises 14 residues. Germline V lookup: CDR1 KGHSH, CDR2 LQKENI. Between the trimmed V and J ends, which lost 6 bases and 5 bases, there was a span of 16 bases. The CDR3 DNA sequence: TGTGCCAGCTCCTCAGCGGGTGTTGGGGAGACCCAGTACTTC. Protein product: CASSSAGVGETQYF.

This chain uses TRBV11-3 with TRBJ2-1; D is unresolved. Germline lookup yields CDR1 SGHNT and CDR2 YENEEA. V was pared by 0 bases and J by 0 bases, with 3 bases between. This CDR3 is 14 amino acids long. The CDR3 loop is CASSLESSYNEQFF. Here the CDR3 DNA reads TGTGCCAGCAGCTTAGAGAGCTCCTACAATGAGCAGTTCTTC.

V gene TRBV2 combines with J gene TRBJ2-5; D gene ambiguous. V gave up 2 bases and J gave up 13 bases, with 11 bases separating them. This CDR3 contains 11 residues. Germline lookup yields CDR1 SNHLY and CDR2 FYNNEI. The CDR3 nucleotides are TGTGCCAGCAGTGAATGGGCGCCCCGGTACTTC. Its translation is CASSEWAPRYF.

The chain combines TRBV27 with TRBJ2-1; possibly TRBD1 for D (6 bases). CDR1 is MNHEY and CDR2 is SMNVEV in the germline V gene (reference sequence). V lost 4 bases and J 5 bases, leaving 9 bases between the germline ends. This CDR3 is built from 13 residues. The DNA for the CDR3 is TGTGCCAGCAGTTACGCAGGGGACAATGAGCAGTTCTTC. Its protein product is CASSYAGDNEQFF.

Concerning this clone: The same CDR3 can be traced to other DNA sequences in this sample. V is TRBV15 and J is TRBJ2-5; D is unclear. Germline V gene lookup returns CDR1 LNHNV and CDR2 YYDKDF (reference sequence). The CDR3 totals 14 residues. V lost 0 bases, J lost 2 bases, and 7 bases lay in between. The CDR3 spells CATSRDRSQETQYF. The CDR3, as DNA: TGTGCCACCAGCAGAGATCGCAGTCAAGAGACCCAGTACTTC.

In DNA, the CDR3 is TGTGCCAGCAGCTTGGTGGGGGGTGGTAATGAGCAGTTCTTC. Its protein is CASSLVGGGNEQFF. The J gene is TRBJ2-1, the V gene TRBV7-9; weak D call: TRBD2 (6 bases). Deletions cut 3 bases from V and 7 bases from J, with 13 bases between. The CDR3 is made up of 14 amino acids. Germline V gene lookup returns CDR1 SEHNR and CDR2 FQNEAQ (reference sequence).

The CDR3: CASSPRELRNSPLHF. CDR3 nucleotide sequence: TGTGCCAGCAGCCCTAGGGAGTTGCGTAATTCACCCCTCCACTTT. The chain recombines TRBV7-9 with TRBJ1-6; the D is unclear. Trimming cost V 5 bases and J 6 bases, with 14 bases left between them. The germline V gene encodes CDR1 SEHNR and CDR2 FQNEAQ (reference sequence). This CDR3 comprises 15 residues. Variable domain in full (rest from reference TRBV7-9 and TRBJ1-6): DTGVSQNPRHKITKRGQNVTFRCDPISEHNRLYWYRQTLGQGPEFLTYFQNEAQLEKSRLLSDRFSAERPKGSFSTLEIQRTEQGDSAMYLCASSPRELRNSPLHFGNGTRLTVT.

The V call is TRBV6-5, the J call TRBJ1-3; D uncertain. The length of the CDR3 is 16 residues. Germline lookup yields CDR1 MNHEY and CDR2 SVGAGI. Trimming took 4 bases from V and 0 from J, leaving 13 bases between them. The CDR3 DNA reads TGTGCCAGCAGTTTCTCCGCCGGGAGCTCTGGAAACACCATATATTTT. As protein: CASSFSAGSSGNTIYF.

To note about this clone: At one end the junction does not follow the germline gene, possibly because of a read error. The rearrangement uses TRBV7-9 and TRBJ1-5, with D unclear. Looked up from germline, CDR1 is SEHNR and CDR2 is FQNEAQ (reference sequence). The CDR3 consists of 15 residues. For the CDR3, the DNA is TGTTCCAGCAGCTTAGGCAGCGGGCCCCAGCGGCCCCAGCATTTT. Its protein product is CSSSLGSGPQRPQHF. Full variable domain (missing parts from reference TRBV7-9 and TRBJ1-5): DTGVSQNPRHKITKRGQNVTFRCDPISEHNRLYWYRQTLGQGPEFLTYFQNEAQLEKSRLLSDRFSAERPKGSFSTLEIQRTEQGDSAMYLCSSSLGSGPQRPQHFGDGTRLSIL.

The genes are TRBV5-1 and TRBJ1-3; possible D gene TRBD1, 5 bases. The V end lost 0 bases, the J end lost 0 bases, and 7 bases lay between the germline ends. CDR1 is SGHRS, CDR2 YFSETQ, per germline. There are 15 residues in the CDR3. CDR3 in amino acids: CASSLAQGSGNTIYF. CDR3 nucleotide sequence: TGCGCCAGCAGCTTGGCGCAGGGCTCTGGAAACACCATATATTTT. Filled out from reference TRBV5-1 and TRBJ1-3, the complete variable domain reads KAGVTQTPRYLIKTRGQQVTLSCSPISGHRSVSWYQQTPGQGLQFLFEYFSETQRNKGNFPGRFSGRQFSNSRSEMNVSTLELGDSALYLCASSLAQGSGNTIYFGEGSWLTVV.

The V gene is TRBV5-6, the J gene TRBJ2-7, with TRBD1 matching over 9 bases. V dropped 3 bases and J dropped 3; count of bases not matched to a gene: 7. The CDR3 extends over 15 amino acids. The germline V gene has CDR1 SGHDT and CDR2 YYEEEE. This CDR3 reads CASSYGTGPRYEQYF. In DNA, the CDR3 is TGTGCCAGCAGCTACGGGACAGGGCCGCGCTACGAGCAGTACTTC.

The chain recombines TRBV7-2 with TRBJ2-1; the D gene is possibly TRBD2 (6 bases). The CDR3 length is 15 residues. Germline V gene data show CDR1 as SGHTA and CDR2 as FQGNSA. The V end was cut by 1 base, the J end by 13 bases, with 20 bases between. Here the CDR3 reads CASSLVGGTPVAQFF. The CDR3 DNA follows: TGTGCCAGCAGCTTAGTCGGCGGGACTCCCGTAGCCCAGTTCTTC.

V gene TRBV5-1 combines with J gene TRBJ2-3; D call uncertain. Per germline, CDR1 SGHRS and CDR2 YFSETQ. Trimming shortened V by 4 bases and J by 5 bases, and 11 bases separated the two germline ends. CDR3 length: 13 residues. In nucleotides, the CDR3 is TGCGCCAGCAGCCCCACGGTTGGAGATACGCAGTATTTT. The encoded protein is CASSPTVGDTQYF.

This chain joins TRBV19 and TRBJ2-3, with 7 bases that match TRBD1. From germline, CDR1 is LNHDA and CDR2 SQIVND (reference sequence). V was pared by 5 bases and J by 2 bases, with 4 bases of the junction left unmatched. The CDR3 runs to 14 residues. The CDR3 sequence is CASSLGTATDTQYF. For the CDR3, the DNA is TGTGCCAGTAGTCTAGGGACAGCCACAGATACGCAGTATTTT.

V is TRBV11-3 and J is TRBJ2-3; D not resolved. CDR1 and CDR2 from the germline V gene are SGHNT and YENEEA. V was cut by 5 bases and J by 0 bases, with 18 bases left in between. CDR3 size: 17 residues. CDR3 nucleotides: TGTGCCAGCAGCCCTGGCCCTGATACCTCTAGCACAGATACGCAGTATTTT. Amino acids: CASSPGPDTSSTDTQYF. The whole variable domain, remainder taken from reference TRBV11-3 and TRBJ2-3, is EAGVVQSPRYKIIEKKQPVAFWCNPISGHNTLYWYLQNLGQGPELLIRYENEEAVDDSQLPKDRFSAERLKGVDSTLKIQPAELGDSAVYLCASSPGPDTSSTDTQYFGPGTRLTVL.

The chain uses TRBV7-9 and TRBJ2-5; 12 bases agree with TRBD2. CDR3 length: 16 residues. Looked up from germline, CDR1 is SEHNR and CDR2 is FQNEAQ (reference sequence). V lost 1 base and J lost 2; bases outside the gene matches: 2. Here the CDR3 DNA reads TGTGCCAGCAGCTTAGGGACTAGCGGGGAACAAGAGACCCAGTACTTC. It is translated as CASSLGTSGEQETQYF.